This T cell receptor (beta chain) was recovered during a study of OX40 agonist ivuxolimab in advanced cancers. Across the whole study: In this cohort, patients received ivuxolimab, an agonistic anti-OX40 (CD134) antibody. It was permissible to have had prior anti-PD-1, anti-PD-L1 or anti-CTLA-4 therapy, and over 35% had some.

Produced via immunoSEQ multiplex PCR; TCRdb's table is partial and in-frame only. The data show around 70,000 clones, 85% seen once. General observations from the study: Determination of antigen specificity was not performed for the expanded peripheral T cells.

Worth noting for this clone: No antigen is known for it.

The V end was cut by 7 bases, the J end by 1 base, with 7 bases between. There are 13 residues in the CDR3. Per germline, CDR1 LGHNA and CDR2 YNFKEQ. The chain has TRBV4-2 and TRBJ1-4; D ambiguous. This sequence originates from an adult with an advanced solid tumor such as melanoma, head and neck, liver or kidney cancer. Sequencing used CD4+ or CD8+ T cells sorted from blood, obtained in a trial of the OX40 agonist ivuxolimab. CDR3 in amino acids: CASKGGTNEKLFF. In DNA, the CDR3 is TGTGCCAGCAAGGGCGGAACTAATGAAAAACTGTTTTTT.